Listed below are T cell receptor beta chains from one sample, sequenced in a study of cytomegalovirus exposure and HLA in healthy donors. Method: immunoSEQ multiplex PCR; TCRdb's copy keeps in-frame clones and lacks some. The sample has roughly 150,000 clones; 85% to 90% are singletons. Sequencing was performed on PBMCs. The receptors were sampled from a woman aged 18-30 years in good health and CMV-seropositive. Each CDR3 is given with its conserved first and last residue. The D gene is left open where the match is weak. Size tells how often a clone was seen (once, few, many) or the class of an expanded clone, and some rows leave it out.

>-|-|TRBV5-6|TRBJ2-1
TGTGCCAGCAGTATGAAGCGGAATGACTACAATGAGCAGTTCTTC
CASSMKRNDYNEQFF
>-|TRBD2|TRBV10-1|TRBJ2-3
TGCGCCAGCAGCGATTCCGGGACTAGCGCAAGACGTACAGATACGCAGTATTTT
CASSDSGTSARRTDTQYF
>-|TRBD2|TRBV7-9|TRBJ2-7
TGTGCCATTGGAAGCTTAGGACTAGCGGGAGCCCGGCAGTACTTC
CAIGSLGLAGARQYF
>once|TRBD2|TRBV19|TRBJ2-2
TGTGCCAGTACCACTAGCGGGAGGTTTAACACCGGGGAGCTGTTTTTT
CASTTSGRFNTGELFF
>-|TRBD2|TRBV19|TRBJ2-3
TGTGCCAGTAGTATAGAGCGGGGGGATACGCAGTATTTT
CASSIERGDTQYF
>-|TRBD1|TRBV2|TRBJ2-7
TGTGCCAGCAGCGACAGGGATTGGGTCTACGAGCAGTACTTC
CASSDRDWVYEQYF
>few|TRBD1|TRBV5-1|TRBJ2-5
TGCGCCAGCACCCGTGACAGGGGCTGGGGAGAGACCCAGTACTTC
CASTRDRGWGETQYF
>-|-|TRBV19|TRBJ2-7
TGTGCCAGTAGTGTCATAGGGGTGGGCGAGCAGTACTTC
CASSVIGVGEQYF
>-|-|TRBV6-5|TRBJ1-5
TGTGCCAGCAGTTACAGGGGGGGGGATCAGCCCCAGCATTTT
CASSYRGGDQPQHF
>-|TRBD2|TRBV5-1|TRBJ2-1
TGCGCCAGCAGCGGGACCTTGGGGGAGGGCCTGGAAGAGCAGTTCTTC
CASSGTLGEGLEEQFF
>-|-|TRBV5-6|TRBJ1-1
TGTGCCAGCAGCTCGACATGGGCTGAAGCTTTCTTT
CASSSTWAEAFF
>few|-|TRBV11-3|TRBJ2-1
TGTGCCAGCAGCCCCAGGGGAAACTCCTACAATGAGCAGTTCTTC
CASSPRGNSYNEQFF
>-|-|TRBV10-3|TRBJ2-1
TGTGCCATCAGTGAGTCTGGTCCGGGTGAGCAGTTCTTC
CAISESGPGEQFF
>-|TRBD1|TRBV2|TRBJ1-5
TGTGCCAGCAGTGATCTCCTTACAGGGGGCGGCAATCAGCCCCAGCATTTT
CASSDLLTGGGNQPQHF
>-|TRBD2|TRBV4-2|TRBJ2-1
TGTGCCAGCAGCCACCACGAGGGGACTAGCGGGAGTGGTGAGCAGTTCTTC
CASSHHEGTSGSGEQFF
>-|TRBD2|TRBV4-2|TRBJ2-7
TGTGCCAGCAGCCAAGATTGGACTAGCGGGAGGGCCGGGTACGAGCAGTACTTC
CASSQDWTSGRAGYEQYF
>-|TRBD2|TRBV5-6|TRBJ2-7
TGTGCCAGCAGCTTGTATAGGGGAGGGCTAGCAGGTTACGAGCAGTACTTC
CASSLYRGGLAGYEQYF
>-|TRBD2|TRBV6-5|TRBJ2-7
TGTGCCAGCAGTATCCGACCGACTAGCTACAACGAGCAGTACTTC
CASSIRPTSYNEQYF
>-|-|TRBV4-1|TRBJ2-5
TGCGCCAGCAGCGCAAAACTAGTGAAACAAGAGACCCAGTACTTC
CASSAKLVKQETQYF
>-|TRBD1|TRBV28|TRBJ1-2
TGTGCCAGCAGTGACAGGGGTATAAGCTATGGCTACACCTTC
CASSDRGISYGYTF
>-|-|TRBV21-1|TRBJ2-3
TGTGCCAGCAGCACCGAAGGGACTAGCGGGAGGGATACAGATACGCAGTATTTT
CASSTEGTSGRDTDTQYF
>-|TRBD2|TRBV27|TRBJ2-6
TGTGCCAGCAGTCCTCTAGCGGGAGTCTCTGGGGCCAACGTCCTGACTTTC
CASSPLAGVSGANVLTF
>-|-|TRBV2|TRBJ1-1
TGTGCCAGCAGTGACAGGTTCATGAACACTGAAGCTTTCTTT
CASSDRFMNTEAFF
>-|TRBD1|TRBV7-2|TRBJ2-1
TGTGCCAGCAGCCCTTCGAGGGGGCGACGGATCGATGAGCAGTTCTTC
CASSPSRGRRIDEQFF
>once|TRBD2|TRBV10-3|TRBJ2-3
TGTGCCATCAGTGTGAGCGGGAGTTTTACGGATACGCAGTATTTT
CAISVSGSFTDTQYF
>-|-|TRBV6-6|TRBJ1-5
TGTGCCAGCAGTTATCAGTTGGGCAATCAGCCCCAGCATTTT
CASSYQLGNQPQHF
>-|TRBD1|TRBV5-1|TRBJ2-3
TGCGCCGGACCCAAGGGGGCGCGTGGCACAGATACGCAGTATTTT
CAGPKGARGTDTQYF
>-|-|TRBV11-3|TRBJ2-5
TGTGCCAGCAGCTTAGCGCCAGGGATGGCCCAAGAGACCCAGTACTTC
CASSLAPGMAQETQYF
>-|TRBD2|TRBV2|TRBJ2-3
TGTGCCACCGCTAGCGGGAGGGCTCGCGGCACAGATACGCAGTATTTT
CATASGRARGTDTQYF
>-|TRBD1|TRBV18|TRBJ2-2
TGTGCCAGCTCACCACCGAGGGGGCGTAGCGGGGAGCTGTTTTTT
CASSPPRGRSGELFF
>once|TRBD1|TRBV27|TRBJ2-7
TGTGCCAGCAGTTTCTCGGGGACAGGGGGCCGGAACGAGCAGTACTTC
CASSFSGTGGRNEQYF
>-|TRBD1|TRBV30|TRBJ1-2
TGTGCCTGGAGTTCGACAGGGGGCGCGTACTATGGCTACACCTTC
CAWSSTGGAYYGYTF
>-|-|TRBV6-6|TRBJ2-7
TGTGCCAGCAGTTTAACAGGGCCCGAGCAGTACTTC
CASSLTGPEQYF
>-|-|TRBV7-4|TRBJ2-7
TGTGCCAGCCCCCCCCGTAGTAGCTCCTACGAGCAGTACTTC
CASPPRSSSYEQYF
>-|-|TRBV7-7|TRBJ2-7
TGTGCCAGCAGCCGGAACCTAGTAACCGAGCAGTACTTC
CASSRNLVTEQYF
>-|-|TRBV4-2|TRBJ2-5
TGTGCCAGCAGCCAAGGAGTAGCGGAAGAGACCCAGTACTTC
CASSQGVAEETQYF
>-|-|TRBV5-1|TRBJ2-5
TGCGCCAGCAGCTTGAACTATCAAGAGACCCAGTACTTC
CASSLNYQETQYF
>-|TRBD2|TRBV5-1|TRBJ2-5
TGCGCCAGCAACCCTACTAGCGGGTCTCAAGAGACCCAGTACTTC
CASNPTSGSQETQYF
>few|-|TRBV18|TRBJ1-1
TGTGCCAGCTCCTCCCCGGGAGGGTCGCACGCTGAAGCTTTCTTT
CASSSPGGSHAEAFF
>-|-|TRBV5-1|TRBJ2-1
TGCGCCAGCTCCGACCACAGGGAGCAGTTCTTC
CASSDHREQFF
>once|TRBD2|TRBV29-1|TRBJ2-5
TGCAGCGTTGAACTAGGGACTAGCGGGAGGGCCTGGGAGACCCAGTACTTC
CSVELGTSGRAWETQYF
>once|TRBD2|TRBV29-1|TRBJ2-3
TGCAGCGTGACTAGCGTACGCACAGATACGCAGTATTTT
CSVTSVRTDTQYF
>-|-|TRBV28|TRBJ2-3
TGTGCCAGCAGGTTCCTTAGCACAGATACGCAGTATTTT
CASRFLSTDTQYF
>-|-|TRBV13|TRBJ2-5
TGTGCCAGCAGCTCGGCCAGCGGAGGGAGCGGGTCTAGAGGTGAGACCCAGTACTTC
CASSSASGGSGSRGETQYF
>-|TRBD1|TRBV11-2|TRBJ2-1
TGTGCCAGCAGCACGGACAGGTACCATGAGCAGTTCTTC
CASSTDRYHEQFF
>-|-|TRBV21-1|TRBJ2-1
TGTGCCAGCTGTAAGCGGGCCAAGGAAGAACCCTACAATGAGCAGTTCTTC
CASCKRAKEEPYNEQFF
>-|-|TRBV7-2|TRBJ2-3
TGTGCCAGCAGCTTTTCTCCGTCTAGCACAGATACGCAGTATTTT
CASSFSPSSTDTQYF
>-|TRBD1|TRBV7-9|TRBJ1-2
TGTGCCAGCAGGGCTACAGGGGGCGCTGATATTAACTATGGCTACACCTTC
CASRATGGADINYGYTF
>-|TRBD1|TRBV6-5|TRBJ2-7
TGTGCCAGCAGTCGGGACAGGGGGGCCTACGAGCAGTACTTC
CASSRDRGAYEQYF
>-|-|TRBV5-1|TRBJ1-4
TGCGCCAGCAGCTTGGAACGAGGTGCTAATGAAAAACTGTTTTTT
CASSLERGANEKLFF
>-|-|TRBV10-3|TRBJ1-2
TGTGCCACCCAGTCACAGGGCCCTAACTATGGCTACACCTTC
CATQSQGPNYGYTF
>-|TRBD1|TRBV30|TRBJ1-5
TGTGCCTGGAACAGGGGGCCCCGGCAGCCCCAGCATTTT
CAWNRGPRQPQHF
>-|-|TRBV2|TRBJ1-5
TGTGCCAGCAGTGAATTTGATGGGTTTGCGGGCAATCAGCCCCAGCATTTT
CASSEFDGFAGNQPQHF